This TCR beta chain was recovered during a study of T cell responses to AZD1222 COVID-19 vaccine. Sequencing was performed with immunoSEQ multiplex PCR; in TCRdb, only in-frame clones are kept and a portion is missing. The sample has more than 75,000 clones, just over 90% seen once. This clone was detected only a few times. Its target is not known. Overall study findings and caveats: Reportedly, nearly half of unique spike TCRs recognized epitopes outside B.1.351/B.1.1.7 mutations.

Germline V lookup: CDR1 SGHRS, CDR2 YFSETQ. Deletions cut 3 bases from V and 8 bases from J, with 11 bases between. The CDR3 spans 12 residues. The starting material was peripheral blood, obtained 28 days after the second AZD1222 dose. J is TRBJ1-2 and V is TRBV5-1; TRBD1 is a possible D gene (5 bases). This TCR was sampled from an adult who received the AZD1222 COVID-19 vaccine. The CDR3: CASSSAGGGYTF. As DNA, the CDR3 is TGCGCCAGCAGCTCGGCCGGGGGAGGCTACACCTTC.